The rows below give T cell receptor beta chains drawn from one sample of a study of T cell responses to AZD1222 COVID-19 vaccine. The data were produced by immunoSEQ multiplex PCR, yet TCRdb's version contains in-frame clones alone and is incomplete. The sample has about 110,000 clones, more than 70% seen once. This material consisted of peripheral blood, taken on day 0 of AZD1222 vaccination. The origin of the receptors is an adult in good health. The CDR3 runs from the conserved cysteine through the conserved F or W. D genes are given only for firm matches. Some rows mark clone size as missing; the rest say once, few, many or name a class of expanded clone.

TRBV6-4	TRBJ1-1	TRBD1	-	TGTGCCAGCAGTGAGGGGAGACAGGGGAGGATTTTCTTT	CASSEGRQGRIFF
TRBV27	TRBJ1-5	-	-	TGTGCCACTACGCGACCACAGGGATATAGCAATCAGCCCCAGCATTTT	CATTRPQGYSNQPQHF
TRBV11-3	TRBJ2-7	TRBD1	-	TGTGCCAGCAGCCCAGGGGGCGGCCGAGACTACGAGCAGTACTTC	CASSPGGGRDYEQYF
TRBV5-5	TRBJ1-1	-	-	TGTGCCAGCAGCTTGGCTGGAGTCCGGCCGAACACTGAAGCTTTCTTT	CASSLAGVRPNTEAFF
TRBV5-1	TRBJ1-1	TRBD1	-	TGCGCCAGCAGCCCGGTCGGGACAGATAACACTGAAGCTTTCTTT	CASSPVGTDNTEAFF
TRBV18	TRBJ2-7	TRBD1	-	TGTGCCAGCTCACTGGGACAGGGTTACGAGCAGTACTTC	CASSLGQGYEQYF
TRBV3-1/TRBV3-2	TRBJ1-4	-	-	TGTGCCAGCAGCCAAAGGACAACTAATGAAAAACTGTTTTTT	CASSQRTTNEKLFF
TRBV4-3	TRBJ1-2	-	few	TGCGCCAGCAGCCAAGGTGTTGGGGGGCACAATGGCTACACCTTC	CASSQGVGGHNGYTF
TRBV10-3	TRBJ1-1	-	-	TGTGCCAGTACGGAGGGACCGATGAACACTGAAGCTTTCTTT	CASTEGPMNTEAFF
TRBV7-9	TRBJ2-1	TRBD1	-	TGTGCCAGCAGTCCTCCGGCCGGACAGGGGGCGTCCCAGTTCTTC	CASSPPAGQGASQFF
TRBV10-3	TRBJ1-1	-	-	TGTGCCATCAGTGTAGGGACATCGAACACTGAAGCTTTCTTT	CAISVGTSNTEAFF
TRBV5-1	TRBJ1-2	TRBD1	-	TGCGCCAGCAGCTTACAGGGGGAAGTGTTTGTTGGCTACACCTTC	CASSLQGEVFVGYTF
TRBV5-1	TRBJ2-7	-	-	TGCGCCAGCACCTATGACAGACACGAGCAGTACTTC	CASTYDRHEQYF
TRBV6-1	TRBJ2-2	-	-	TGTGCCAGCAGTGACGCGGGGCAGGGTTGGGCCGGGGAGCTGTTTTTT	CASSDAGQGWAGELFF
TRBV7-2	TRBJ2-3	TRBD2	few	TGTGCCAGCAGCTTATGGCGGGGGAGCACAGATACGCAGTATTTT	CASSLWRGSTDTQYF
TRBV7-2	TRBJ1-1	-	-	TGTGCCAGCAGCCCCAGAGCCATGAACACTGAAGCTTTCTTT	CASSPRAMNTEAFF
TRBV12-5	TRBJ2-6	TRBD1	-	TGTGCTAGTAGGGGGCCGGCGGACTCTGGGGCCAACGTCCTGACTTTC	CASRGPADSGANVLTF
TRBV18	TRBJ1-2	TRBD1	-	TGTGCCAGCTCACCAGCAGGGGGGGACTATGGCTACACCTTC	CASSPAGGDYGYTF
TRBV5-1	TRBJ2-1	-	-	TGCGCCAGCAGCTTGGGGGGTCAAAACGTACAAAAACAGTTCTTC	CASSLGGQNVQKQFF
TRBV18	TRBJ1-5	-	-	TGTGCCAGCTCACCGGACTATAGCAATCAGCCCCAGCATTTT	CASSPDYSNQPQHF
TRBV28	TRBJ1-1	TRBD1	-	TGTGCCAGCCCTCCGGGACAGGAGAACACTGAAGCTTTCTTT	CASPPGQENTEAFF
TRBV5-6	TRBJ2-1	-	once	TGTGCCAGCAGCGGGGGGAGGACCCACTACAATGAGCAGTTCTTC	CASSGGRTHYNEQFF
TRBV4-2	TRBJ2-3	TRBD2	-	TGTGCCAGCAGCCAGGCGACTAGCGGGGTAGGAGATACGCAGTATTTT	CASSQATSGVGDTQYF
TRBV19	TRBJ1-1	TRBD1	-	TGTGCCAGTAGTATTGGGGACAGGGGCGCTGAAGCTTTCTTT	CASSIGDRGAEAFF
TRBV5-4	TRBJ2-7	TRBD1	-	TGTGCCAGCAGCCTCGTCGGCAGGGGGCACGAGCAGTACTTC	CASSLVGRGHEQYF
TRBV23-1	TRBJ2-2	TRBD2	-	TGCGCCAGCAGTCAATCGAGGGTCTCCGGGAGGGCGAACACCGGGGAGCTGTTTTTT	CASSQSRVSGRANTGELFF
TRBV2	TRBJ2-5	TRBD2	-	TGTGCCAGCAGCTTCGGGACTAGCGGGGGGGCGACCCAGTACTTC	CASSFGTSGGATQYF
TRBV5-1	TRBJ1-2	-	-	TGCGCCAGCAGCTTAATTACGGGTTATGGCTACACCTTC	CASSLITGYGYTF
TRBV11-3	TRBJ2-2	-	-	TGTGCCAGCAGAGGGGGGAGATCCGGGGAGCTGTTTTTT	CASRGGRSGELFF
TRBV5-1	TRBJ2-3	-	-	TGCGCCAGCAGTTCCCGACAGATAACCACAGATACGCAGTATTTT	CASSSRQITTDTQYF
TRBV4-1	TRBJ2-3	-	-	TGCGCCAGCAGTCCGGACCAGCTACCTACGCAGTATTTT	CASSPDQLPTQYF
TRBV19	TRBJ1-2	-	-	TGTGCCACTTCCGAAAGGCAGGGCGACGGCTACACCTTC	CATSERQGDGYTF
TRBV9	TRBJ2-7	-	-	TGTGCCAGCAGCGTAACAGAAGTGACTAACTACGAGCAGTACTTC	CASSVTEVTNYEQYF
TRBV5-4	TRBJ2-3	-	-	TGTGCCAGCAGCTTGGCCGACCTTGCTAGCACAGATACGCAGTATTTT	CASSLADLASTDTQYF
TRBV7-2	TRBJ1-2	-	-	TGTGCCAGCAGACCCCCAGGGGTTAGCTATGGCTACACCTTC	CASRPPGVSYGYTF
TRBV19	TRBJ1-6	-	few	TGTGCCAGTAATTTGAACCCAACCAATTCACCCCTCCACTTT	CASNLNPTNSPLHF
TRBV7-9	TRBJ2-1	-	-	TGTGCCAGCGGGATAGCGGCCTACAATGAGCAGTTCTTC	CASGIAAYNEQFF
TRBV2	TRBJ1-1	-	-	TGTGCCAGCAGTGGAGGGTCCGGGACAACGATGAACACTGAAGCTTTCTTT	CASSGGSGTTMNTEAFF
TRBV3-1/TRBV3-2	TRBJ2-1	TRBD2	-	TGTGCCAGCAGCCAAGATAGGTCTAGCGGGAGATCGGGCTACAATGAGCAGTTCTTC	CASSQDRSSGRSGYNEQFF
TRBV4-2	TRBJ1-1	-	-	TGTGCCAGCAGACAGGGGAACACTGAAGCTTTCTTT	CASRQGNTEAFF
TRBV5-1	TRBJ1-1	TRBD1	once	TGCGCCAGCAGCCTAGACAGGGGGATCACTGAAGCTTTCTTT	CASSLDRGITEAFF
TRBV2	TRBJ2-7	TRBD1	once	TGTGCCAGCAGACCGACAGGGGCAGGCTACGAGCAGTACTTC	CASRPTGAGYEQYF
TRBV7-2	TRBJ1-2	TRBD1	-	TGTGCCAGCAGCCCCGGAGGTCAGGGGGCACTAGGCTATGGCTACACCTTC	CASSPGGQGALGYGYTF
TRBV21-1	TRBJ2-1	-	-	TGTGCCAGCAGCCCACGTGGGTTTGGTAATGAGCAGTTCTTC	CASSPRGFGNEQFF
TRBV10-3	TRBJ1-2	-	-	TGTGCCATCAGTGAGAGAGGGGTGGAAGGCTACACCTTC	CAISERGVEGYTF
TRBV5-4	TRBJ2-3	-	-	TGTGCCAGCAGCTTGGAAGCGATGGATACGCAGTATTTT	CASSLEAMDTQYF
TRBV11-2	TRBJ2-1	TRBD1	once	TGTGCCAGCAGCTTAGGGGACAGTATGTATCTCAACAATGAGCAGTTCTTC	CASSLGDSMYLNNEQFF
TRBV14	TRBJ2-5	-	-	TGTGCCAGCAGCCAGTCTCAAGGAAGGGGGGAGACCCAGTACTTC	CASSQSQGRGETQYF
TRBV24-1	TRBJ2-5	-	-	TGTGCCACCAGTGATTGGACACAAGAGACCCAGTACTTC	CATSDWTQETQYF
TRBV3-1/TRBV3-2	TRBJ1-2	-	-	TGTGCCAGCAGCCAAGGGGGGATGGGGGTACCCTATGGCTACACCTTC	CASSQGGMGVPYGYTF
TRBV6-5	TRBJ2-1	TRBD2	few	TGTGCCAGCAGTTACGAACTAGCGGGAATCAATGAGCAGTTCTTC	CASSYELAGINEQFF
TRBV5-1	TRBJ2-2	-	-	TGCGCCAGCAGCTTCTGGGACACCAACACCGGGGAGCTGTTTTTT	CASSFWDTNTGELFF
TRBV18	TRBJ2-3	-	-	TGTGCCAGCTCACCGGTCGGCACTCGCACAGATACGCAGTATTTT	CASSPVGTRTDTQYF
TRBV3-1/TRBV3-2	TRBJ1-4	-	-	TGTGCCAGCAGCCACCTCCGGGATAATGAAAAACTGTTTTTT	CASSHLRDNEKLFF
TRBV5-1	TRBJ2-1	TRBD1	-	TGCGCCAGCAGCTTGGGACAGGGGCTCGTCTCCTACAATGAGCAGTTCTTC	CASSLGQGLVSYNEQFF